This T cell receptor (beta chain) emerged from a study of response to subunit inactivated influenza vaccine. This clonotype was seen only once. Trimming shortened V by 0 bases and J by 1 base, and 11 bases separated the two germline ends. The germline V gene encodes CDR1 SGHRS and CDR2 YFSETQ. CDR3 length equals 16 residues. TCRdb re-called the RT-PCR reads with MiXCR, one entry per CDR3 protein. The data show approximately 500,000 distinct CDR3 sequences, approximately 22% seen once. This sample was also put to use in a study of T cells expressing NK-cell markers. That work contributes: The TCR beta cDNA came from 5'RACE template switching with UMIs.

This sample comprised CD4+ T cells sorted from PBMCs, obtained less than 13 days after vaccination. The chain couples TRBV5-1 to TRBJ2-1; D is possibly TRBD2 (6 bases). The clonotype originates from a man aged 45-60 years who received an inactivated influenza vaccine. CDR3 sequence reads: CASSLVGGESYNEQFF. CDR3 bases: TGCGCCAGCAGCTTGGTGGGAGGCGAATCCTACAATGAGCAGTTCTTC.